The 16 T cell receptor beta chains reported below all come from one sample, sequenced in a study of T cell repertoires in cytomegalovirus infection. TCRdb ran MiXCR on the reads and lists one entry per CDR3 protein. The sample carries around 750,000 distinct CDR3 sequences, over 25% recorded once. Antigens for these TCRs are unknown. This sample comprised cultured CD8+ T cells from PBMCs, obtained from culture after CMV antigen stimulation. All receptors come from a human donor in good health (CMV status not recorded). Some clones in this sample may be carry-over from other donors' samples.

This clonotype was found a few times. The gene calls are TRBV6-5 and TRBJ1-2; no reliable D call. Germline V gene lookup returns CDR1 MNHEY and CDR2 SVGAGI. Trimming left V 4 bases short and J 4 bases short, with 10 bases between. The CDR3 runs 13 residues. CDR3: CASSWAASYGYTF. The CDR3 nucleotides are TGTGCCAGCAGTTGGGCGGCAAGCTATGGCTACACCTTC.

This chain's CDR3 is CASSPERISTDTQYF. CDR3 nucleotides: TGTGCCAGCAGTCCCGAGCGGATTAGCACAGATACGCAGTATTTT. The chain carries TRBV28 and TRBJ2-3, with a possible D match to TRBD2 (5 bases). Germline CDR1 is MDHEN and CDR2 is SYDVKM. This CDR3 has 15 amino acids. V gave up 5 bases and J gave up 0 bases, with 12 bases separating them.

CDR3 nucleotides: TGTGCCAGCTGTGGCGGGGGCTCGGATACGCAGTATTTT. It codes for CASCGGGSDTQYF. V gene TRBV6-5 combines with J gene TRBJ2-3, with TRBD2 as a possible D gene (7 bases). The germline gives CDR1 MNHEY, CDR2 SVGAGI. The CDR3 has 13 residues. V lost 8 bases to trimming and J lost 6 bases, with 15 bases between them.

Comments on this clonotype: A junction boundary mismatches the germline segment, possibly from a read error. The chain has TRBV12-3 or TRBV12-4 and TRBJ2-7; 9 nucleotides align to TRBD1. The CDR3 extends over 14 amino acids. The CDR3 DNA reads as TGTGCCAACAGTCCCGGGACAGGGTTCAACGAGCAGTACTTC. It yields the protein CANSPGTGFNEQYF.

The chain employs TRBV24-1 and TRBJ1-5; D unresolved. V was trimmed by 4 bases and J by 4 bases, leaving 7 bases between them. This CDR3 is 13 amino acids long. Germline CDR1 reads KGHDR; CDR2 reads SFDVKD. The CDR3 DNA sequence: TGTGCCACCAGTGAGGGGAATAATCAGCCCCAGCATTTT. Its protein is CATSEGNNQPQHF.

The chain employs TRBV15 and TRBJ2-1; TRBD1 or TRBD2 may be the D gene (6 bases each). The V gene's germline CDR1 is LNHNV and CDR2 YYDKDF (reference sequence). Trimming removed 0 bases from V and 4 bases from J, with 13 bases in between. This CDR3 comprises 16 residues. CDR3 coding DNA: TGTGCCACCAGCAGAGATTACGGGGGCCGGTACAATGAGCAGTTCTTC. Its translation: CATSRDYGGRYNEQFF.

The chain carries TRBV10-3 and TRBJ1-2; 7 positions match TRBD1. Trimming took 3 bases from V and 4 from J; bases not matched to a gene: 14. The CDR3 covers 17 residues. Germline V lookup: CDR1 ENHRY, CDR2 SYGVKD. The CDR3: CAISDPNEGALGYGYTF. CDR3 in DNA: TGTGCCATCAGTGACCCGAATGAGGGGGCGCTGGGCTATGGCTACACCTTC.

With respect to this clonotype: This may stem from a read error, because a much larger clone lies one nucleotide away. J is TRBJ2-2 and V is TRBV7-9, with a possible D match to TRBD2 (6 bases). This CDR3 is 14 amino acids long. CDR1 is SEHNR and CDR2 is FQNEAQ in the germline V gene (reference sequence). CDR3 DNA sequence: TGTGCCAACAGCTTAAGCGGGCACACCGGGGAGCTGTTTTTT. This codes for CANSLSGHTGELFF.

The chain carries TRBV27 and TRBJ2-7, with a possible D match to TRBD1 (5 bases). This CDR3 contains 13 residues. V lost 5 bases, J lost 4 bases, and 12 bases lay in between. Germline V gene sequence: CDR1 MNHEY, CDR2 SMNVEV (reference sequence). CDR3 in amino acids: CASSLERGYEQYV. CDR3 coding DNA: TGTGCCAGCAGTCTAGAAAGGGGATACGAGCAGTACGTC.

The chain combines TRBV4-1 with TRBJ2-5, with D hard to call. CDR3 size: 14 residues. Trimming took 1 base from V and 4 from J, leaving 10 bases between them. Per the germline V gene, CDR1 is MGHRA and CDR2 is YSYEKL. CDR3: CASSQVVGRETQYF. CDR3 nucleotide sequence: TGCGCCAGCAGCCAAGTGGTAGGGCGAGAGACCCAGTACTTC.

The chain's CDR3 is CSAYRGNNQPQHF. The CDR3 nucleotides are TGCAGTGCCTACAGGGGGAACAATCAGCCCCAGCATTTT. The genes are TRBV20-1 and TRBJ1-5, with 8 positions matching TRBD1. V lost 6 bases, J lost 3 bases, and 4 bases stayed unmatched. Looked up from germline, CDR1 is DFQATT and CDR2 is SNEGSKA (reference sequence). This CDR3 has 13 residues.

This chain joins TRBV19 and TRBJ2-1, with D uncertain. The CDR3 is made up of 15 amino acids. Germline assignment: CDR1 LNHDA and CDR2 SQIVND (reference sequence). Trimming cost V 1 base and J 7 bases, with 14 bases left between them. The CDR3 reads CASSIGSLLGNEQFF. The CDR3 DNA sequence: TGTGCCAGTAGTATAGGGAGTCTGCTCGGGAATGAGCAGTTCTTC.

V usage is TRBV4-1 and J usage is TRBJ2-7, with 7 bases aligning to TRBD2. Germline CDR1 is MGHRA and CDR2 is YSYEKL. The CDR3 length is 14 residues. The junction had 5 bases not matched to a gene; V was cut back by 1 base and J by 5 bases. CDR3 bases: TGCGCCAGCAGCCAAGGGGGGGGGGAGGACGAGCAGTACTTC. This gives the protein CASSQGGGEDEQYF.

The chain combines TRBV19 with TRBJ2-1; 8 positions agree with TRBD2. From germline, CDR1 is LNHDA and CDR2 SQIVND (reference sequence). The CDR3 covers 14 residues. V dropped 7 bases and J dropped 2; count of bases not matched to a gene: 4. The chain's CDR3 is CASTPGGAYNEQFF. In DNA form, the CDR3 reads TGTGCCAGTACCCCCGGGGGGGCCTACAATGAGCAGTTCTTC.

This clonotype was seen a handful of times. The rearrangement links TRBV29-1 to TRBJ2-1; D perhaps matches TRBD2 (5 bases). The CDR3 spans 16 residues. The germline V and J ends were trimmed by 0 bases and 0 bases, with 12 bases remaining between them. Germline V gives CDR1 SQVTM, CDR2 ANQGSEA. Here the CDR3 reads CSVEEPTRSSYNEQFF. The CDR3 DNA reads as TGCAGCGTTGAAGAGCCCACTAGGAGCTCCTACAATGAGCAGTTCTTC.

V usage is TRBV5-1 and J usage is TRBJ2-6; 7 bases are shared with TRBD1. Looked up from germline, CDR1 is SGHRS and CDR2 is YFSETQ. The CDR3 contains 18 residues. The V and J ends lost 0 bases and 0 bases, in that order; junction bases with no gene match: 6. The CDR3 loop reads CASSLDGDRHSGANVLTF. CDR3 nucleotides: TGCGCCAGCAGCTTGGATGGGGACAGACACTCTGGGGCCAACGTCCTGACTTTC.